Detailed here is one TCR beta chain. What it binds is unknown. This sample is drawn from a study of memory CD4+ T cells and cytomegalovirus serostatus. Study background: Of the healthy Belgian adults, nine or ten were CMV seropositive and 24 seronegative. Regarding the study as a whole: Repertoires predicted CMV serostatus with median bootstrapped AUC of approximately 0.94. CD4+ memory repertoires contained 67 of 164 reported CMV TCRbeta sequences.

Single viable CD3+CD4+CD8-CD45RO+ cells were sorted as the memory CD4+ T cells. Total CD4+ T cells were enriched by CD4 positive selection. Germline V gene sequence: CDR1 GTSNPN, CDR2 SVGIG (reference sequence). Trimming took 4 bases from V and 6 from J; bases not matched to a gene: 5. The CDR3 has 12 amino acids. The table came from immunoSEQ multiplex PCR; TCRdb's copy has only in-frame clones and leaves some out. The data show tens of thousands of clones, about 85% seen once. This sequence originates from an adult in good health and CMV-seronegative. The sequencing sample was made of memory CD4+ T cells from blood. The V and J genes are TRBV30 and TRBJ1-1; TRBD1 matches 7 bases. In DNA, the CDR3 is TGTGCCTGGAAAAACAGGGGTCCTGAAGCTTTCTTT. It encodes CAWKNRGPEAFF.